Listed here are 18 T cell receptor beta chains from one sample, sequenced in a study of T cell repertoires in cytomegalovirus infection. Via MiXCR, TCRdb re-called the reads, giving one row per CDR3 protein. The table includes about 190,000 distinct CDR3 sequences, approximately 30% detected once. The sequenced material came from PBMCs. Source of these receptors: a human donor in good health (CMV status not recorded). Some clones in this sample may be carry-over from other donors' samples.

The V gene is TRBV7-3, the J gene TRBJ2-2, with D perhaps matching TRBD2 (6 bases). The germline gives CDR1 SGHTA, CDR2 FQGTGA. V was cut by 4 bases and J by 5 bases, with 20 bases left in between. The CDR3 covers 17 residues. CDR3 loop: CASSSQTGTSGTGELFF. CDR3 nucleotide sequence: TGTGCCAGCAGCTCGCAGACTGGGACTTCGGGGACCGGGGAGCTGTTTTTT.

The CDR3 DNA reads as TGCAGCGTTGTAAGCAATAGCAATCAGCCCCAGCATTTT. Amino acid sequence: CSVVSNSNQPQHF. The chain is built from TRBV29-1 and TRBJ1-5, with D unresolved. The CDR3 has 13 amino acids. CDR1 is SQVTM, CDR2 ANQGSEA, per germline. The V gene lost 4 bases and the J gene lost 0 bases, with 7 bases spanning the gap.

This clonotype came up many times. The CDR3 nucleotides are TGTGCCACCCCCCTGACAGGAAGGGACACTGAAGCTTTCTTT. This translates into CATPLTGRDTEAFF. The V and J genes are TRBV7-9 and TRBJ1-1, with D perhaps matching TRBD1 (6 bases). Trimming pared 10 bases from V and 3 bases from J, leaving 18 bases between. The CDR3 runs to 14 residues. Germline V CDR1 and CDR2: SEHNR, FQNEAQ (reference sequence).

This clonotype showed up just a few times. Here the CDR3 DNA reads TGCAGCGTTGAGAGGGGTTGGACAGATACGCAGTATTTT. This codes for CSVERGWTDTQYF. The chain combines TRBV29-1 with TRBJ2-3; D is possibly TRBD1 or TRBD2 (5 bases each). Per germline, CDR1 SQVTM and CDR2 ANQGSEA. The CDR3 contains 13 residues. Trimming cost V 3 bases and J 3 bases, with 10 bases left between them.

The chain couples TRBV29-1 to TRBJ2-3, with 7 bases lining up with TRBD2. The CDR3 consists of 14 residues. V gave up 7 bases and J gave up 1 base; unmatched junction bases: 8. Germline V gene sequence: CDR1 SQVTM, CDR2 ANQGSEA. The CDR3 loop is CSDTGGSGTDTQYF. The CDR3 DNA sequence: TGCAGCGATACGGGAGGTAGCGGCACAGATACGCAGTATTTT.

This clonotype was detected once. J is TRBJ2-7 and V is TRBV6-1, with 8 bases lining up with TRBD1. Trimming took 6 bases from V and 7 from J; bases not matched to a gene: 8. This CDR3 contains 13 residues. Looked up from germline, CDR1 is MNHNS and CDR2 is SASEGT. DNA for the CDR3: TGTGCCAGCAGCCGGGACAGGTCTGGGGAGCAGTACTTC. This translates into CASSRDRSGEQYF.

V is TRBV7-2 and J is TRBJ1-1; 8 nucleotides line up with TRBD1. Germline V gives CDR1 SGHTA, CDR2 FQGNSA. The CDR3 runs to 14 residues. The trim removed 6 bases at V and 6 bases at J, leaving 9 bases unmatched. The CDR3 DNA reads TGTGCCAGCAGAAGTCAGGGGGCCCTCTCTGAAGCTTTCTTT. This codes for CASRSQGALSEAFF.

CDR3 bases: TGTGCCAGCAGTCGACAGCCCGACTCTGGAAACACCATATATTTT. Amino acids: CASSRQPDSGNTIYF. The V and J genes are TRBV6-1 and TRBJ1-3, with D maybe TRBD1 (5 bases). CDR1 is MNHNS, CDR2 SASEGT, per germline. CDR3 length: 15 amino acids. V dropped 5 bases and J dropped 0 bases, with 11 bases sitting between them.

There are a few counts of this clonotype. The chain employs TRBV5-1 and TRBJ1-1; D remains ambiguous. Germline V lookup: CDR1 SGHRS, CDR2 YFSETQ. CDR3 length: 14 residues. The V end lost 1 base, the J end lost 5 bases, and 12 bases lay between the germline ends. The CDR3 sequence: CASSLTLGYTEAFF. The DNA for the CDR3 is TGCGCCAGCAGCTTGACATTAGGGTATACTGAAGCTTTCTTT.

This clonotype has just a few counts. The chain recombines TRBV10-3 with TRBJ1-1; D call uncertain. There are 14 residues in the CDR3. V was trimmed by 3 bases and J by 3 bases, leaving 11 bases between them. CDR1 is ENHRY, CDR2 SYGVKD, per germline. The DNA for the CDR3 is TGTGCCATCAGTGATTCGCGGGGTCACACTGAAGCTTTCTTT. Translation gives CAISDSRGHTEAFF.

This chain connects TRBV12-3 or TRBV12-4 to TRBJ1-1; tentatively, D is TRBD1 (5 bases). CDR3 size: 11 residues. V lost 5 bases and J lost 11, with 12 bases in between. The CDR3 DNA follows: TGTGCCAGCAGTCCAGGGTTCGGCGCTTTCTTT. Translation gives CASSPGFGAFF.

The V gene is TRBV20-1, the J gene TRBJ2-5; 7 bases fit TRBD1. The CDR3 is 14 residues long. Germline-derived CDR1 and CDR2 are DFQATT and SNEGSKA (reference sequence). With V trimmed by 1 base and J by 3 bases, 5 bases remained unmatched. The CDR3 coding sequence is TGCAGTGCTAGAGGCCCTACAGGGGAAGAGACCCAGTACTTC. Translation gives CSARGPTGEETQYF.

This clonotype has just a few counts. J is TRBJ2-6 and V is TRBV29-1, with D uncertain. The CDR3 totals 18 residues. Trimming cost V 1 base and J 0 bases, with 16 bases left between them. Per the germline V gene, CDR1 is SQVTM and CDR2 is ANQGSEA. The CDR3 coding sequence is TGCAGCGTTGAAGTGGTTGGGCGCGGCTTCTCTGGGGCCAACGTCCTGACTTTC. Residues: CSVEVVGRGFSGANVLTF. Full variable domain (remainder filled in from reference TRBV29-1 and TRBJ2-6): SAVISQKPSRDICQRGTSLTIQCQVDSQVTMMFWYRQQPGQSLTLIATANQGSEATYESGFVIDKFPISRPNLTFSTLTVSNMSPEDSSIYLCSVEVVGRGFSGANVLTFGAGSRLTVL.

The gene calls are TRBV2 and TRBJ2-5; D is unclear. CDR1 and CDR2 (germline): SNHLY, FYNNEI. This CDR3 spans 13 amino acids. V was clipped by 6 bases and J by 4 bases, with 12 bases between them. The CDR3 spells CASSRAWGETQYF. In DNA form, the CDR3 reads TGTGCCAGCAGCCGGGCCTGGGGAGAGACCCAGTACTTC.

At least ten counts were recorded for this clonotype. The CDR3 sequence: CASSRAYEQYF. The CDR3 bases are TGTGCCAGCAGTCGCGCCTACGAGCAGTACTTC. The chain employs TRBV12-3 or TRBV12-4 and TRBJ2-7, with unresolved D. This CDR3 comprises 11 residues. Trimming removed 5 bases from V and 2 bases from J, with 4 bases in between.

Only a few counts were recorded for this clonotype. The genes are TRBV19 and TRBJ2-5; 8 bases match TRBD2. The CDR3 spans 16 residues. Trimming removed 0 bases from V and 2 bases from J; junction bases left unmatched: 5. Germline CDR1 and CDR2: LNHDA and SQIVND (reference sequence). CDR3 nucleotide sequence: TGTGCCAGTAGTATAGATCTGGCTAGCGGGCAAGAGACCCAGTACTTC. This sequence encodes CASSIDLASGQETQYF.

The V and J genes are TRBV20-1 and TRBJ2-4; D is uncertain. This CDR3 has 13 amino acids. V lost 6 bases to trimming and J lost 0 bases, with 9 bases between them. CDR1 is DFQATT, CDR2 SNEGSKA, per germline (reference sequence). CDR3 DNA sequence: TGCAGTGCCCCAGGCCTAGCCAAAAACATTCAGTACTTC. Its protein is CSAPGLAKNIQYF.

CDR3 in amino acids: CASSRGIEQPQHF. The CDR3 region has the DNA TGTGCCAGCAGTCGGGGTATTGAGCAGCCCCAGCATTTT. The V gene is TRBV6-5, the J gene TRBJ1-5, with unresolved D. The CDR3 totals 13 residues. The V end lost 5 bases, the J end lost 7 bases, and 12 bases lay between the germline ends. Germline loops: CDR1 MNHEY, CDR2 SVGAGI.